This paragraph covers one TCR beta chain sequence. Its antigen is unknown. The entry originates in a study of cytomegalovirus exposure and HLA in healthy donors. Findings and caveats of the study: In a later analysis, TCR beta V- and J-gene trimming was associated with a missense DCLRE1C variant. In a later analysis, most CMV-associated TCR beta chains appeared HLA-restricted. There were a few CMV-associated chains whose specificity for CMV antigens was confirmed in vitro.

Each donor was nominally healthy when sampled (though unrecorded immune exposures were likely). V was cut by 5 bases and J by 4 bases, with 10 bases left in between. This CDR3 is built from 13 residues. CDR1 is SGHDN and CDR2 is FVKESK in the germline V gene. PCR involved 60 Vbeta and 13 Jbeta primers. Sequenced by immunoSEQ multiplex PCR; TCRdb stores in-frame clones only, minus some. The repertoire table contains about 110,000 clones. The chain joins TRBV14 to TRBJ2-3, with D possibly being TRBD2 (5 bases). The sequence came from a man between 50 and 59 years old in good health and CMV-seronegative. Sequenced sample: PBMCs. CDR3 sequence (DNA): TGTGCCAGCAGCACGGGGTGGGCAGATACGCAGTATTTT. Its protein is CASSTGWADTQYF.